This T cell receptor (beta chain) was identified during a study of cytomegalovirus exposure and HLA in healthy donors. Study-wide context: About 85 million unique TCR sequences came from HLA-typed donors in an early release. General observations from the study: Reportedly, cytomegalovirus status was diagnosed with high sensitivity and specificity.

This PCR relied on a set of 60 Vbeta primers and 13 Jbeta primers. Method: immunoSEQ multiplex PCR; TCRdb's copy keeps in-frame clones and lacks some. The table lists over 110,000 clones, around 78% of them singletons, with approximately 5.6% in the top ten. The CDR3 is 14 residues long. The V gene lost 4 bases and the J gene lost 5 bases, with 14 bases spanning the gap. CDR1 and CDR2 from the germline V gene are ENHRY and SYGVKD. This clone has more than one count but fewer than ten. Its antigen remains unknown. The genes are TRBV10-3 and TRBJ1-2; tentatively, D is TRBD1 (6 bases). The clonotype was recovered from a middle-aged woman in good health and CMV-seropositive. Sequenced sample: PBMCs. The CDR3 DNA reads as TGTGCCATCAGTGTAGAGACAGGACGTTATGGCTACACCTTC. This sequence encodes CAISVETGRYGYTF.